These 20 T cell receptor beta chains were sequenced from one sample in a study of cytomegalovirus exposure and HLA in healthy donors. Both 60 Vbeta primers and 13 Jbeta primers went into the PCR. TCRdb's table, derived via immunoSEQ multiplex PCR, lists solely in-frame clones and lacks some. The repertoire holds approximately 250,000 clones, with 80% to 90% as singletons. The sample consisted of PBMCs. The receptors originated from a girl aged 2 to 10 in good health and CMV-seronegative.

The sample holds one count of this clone. DNA of the CDR3: TGTGCCAGCAGCGTAGGTGCTAGAGACTATGGCTACACCTTC. The encoded protein is CASSVGARDYGYTF. The chain links TRBV9 to TRBJ1-2; D call uncertain. There are 14 residues in the CDR3. Germline V gene sequence: CDR1 SGDLS, CDR2 YYNGEE. V shed 0 bases and J shed 3 bases, with 9 bases lying between them.

This rearrangement joins TRBV29-1 to TRBJ2-7; 10 bases are a match to TRBD2. V dropped 7 bases and J dropped 3; count of bases not matched to a gene: 6. Germline CDR1 is SQVTM and CDR2 is ANQGSEA. The CDR3 has 13 amino acids. The CDR3 DNA sequence: TGCAGCGCCGTAGCGGGAGGTAGCTACGAGCAGTACTTC. Translation: CSAVAGGSYEQYF.

CDR3 coding DNA: TGTGCCAGCAGCCGCGGGGGGGCCTCCTACGAGCAGTACTTC. Protein product: CASSRGGASYEQYF. V is TRBV7-9 and J is TRBJ2-7; 9 nucleotides line up with TRBD2. Germline V lookup: CDR1 SEHNR, CDR2 FQNEAQ (reference sequence). The CDR3 has 14 amino acids. The ends lost 5 bases at V and 0 bases at J; junction bases unmatched: 2. The entire variable domain, with the rest obtained from reference TRBV7-9 and TRBJ2-7, is as follows: DTGVSQNPRHKITKRGQNVTFRCDPISEHNRLYWYRQTLGQGPEFLTYFQNEAQLEKSRLLSDRFSAERPKGSFSTLEIQRTEQGDSAMYLCASSRGGASYEQYFGPGTRLTVT.

J is TRBJ2-7 and V is TRBV19, with 9 bases fitting TRBD1. The V gene end was trimmed by 3 bases and the J gene end by 0 bases; junction bases not matched to a gene: 6. The length of the CDR3 is 16 residues. CDR1 and CDR2 (germline): LNHDA, SQIVND (reference sequence). The DNA for the CDR3 is TGTGCCAGTAGTATTACCGGGACAGGGACCTCCTACGAGCAGTACTTC. It specifies CASSITGTGTSYEQYF. Using reference TRBV19 and TRBJ2-7 for the parts outside the CDR3, the full variable domain is DGGITQSPKYLFRKEGQNVTLSCEQNLNHDAMYWYRQDPGQGLRLIYYSQIVNDFQKGDIAEGYSVSREKKESFPLTVTSAQKNPTAFYLCASSITGTGTSYEQYFGPGTRLTVT.

The V gene is TRBV25-1, the J gene TRBJ2-2; maybe TRBD2 (5 bases). Germline lookup yields CDR1 MGHDK and CDR2 SYGVNS. This CDR3 has 13 residues. Trimming stripped 7 bases from V and 1 base from J, with 7 bases between. The CDR3, as DNA: TGTGCCAGCAAGAGGGTGAACACCGGGGAGCTGTTTTTT. Amino acids: CASKRVNTGELFF.

The rearrangement uses TRBV10-1 and TRBJ2-3; D uncertain. This CDR3 contains 15 residues. V dropped 5 bases and J dropped 1 base, with 13 bases sitting between them. Germline CDR1 and CDR2: WNHNN and SYGVQD (reference sequence). This CDR3 is CASSYDARGTDTQYF. For the CDR3, the DNA is TGCGCCAGCAGTTATGACGCCCGGGGCACAGATACGCAGTATTTT.

The chain uses TRBV2 and TRBJ2-5; 9 bases match TRBD2. CDR3 length: 16 amino acids. The trim removed 7 bases at V and 4 bases at J, leaving 13 bases unmatched. The germline V gene encodes CDR1 SNHLY and CDR2 FYNNEI. CDR3 DNA: TGTGCCAGCACCCCCCCCGGGCTAGCGGGAAGAGAGACCCAGTACTTC. It translates to CASTPPGLAGRETQYF.

The rearrangement joins TRBV5-1 to TRBJ1-2, with a weak D call TRBD1 (6 bases). This CDR3 is 14 amino acids long. The germline V gene encodes CDR1 SGHRS and CDR2 YFSETQ. V was shortened by 5 bases and J by 5 bases, with 16 bases between the two germline ends. CDR3: CASRKSPGDYGYTF. For the CDR3, the DNA is TGCGCCAGCAGGAAATCCCCAGGGGATTATGGCTACACCTTC.

This chain connects TRBV14 to TRBJ2-7; possibly TRBD1 for D (6 bases). CDR1 is SGHDN, CDR2 FVKESK, per germline. V lost 8 bases to trimming and J lost 6 bases, with 14 bases between them. The CDR3 consists of 12 residues. The CDR3 loop is CASGGRFGEQYF. DNA of the CDR3: TGTGCCAGCGGGGGCAGGTTCGGCGAGCAGTACTTC.

This clone came up a few times. The CDR3 bases are TGTGCCAGCAGCCCCCAGCGAGGCGGGAACACTGAAGCTTTCTTT. Its protein is CASSPQRGGNTEAFF. V usage is TRBV4-2 and J usage is TRBJ1-1; D call uncertain. The CDR3 contains 15 residues. V shed 4 bases and J shed 1 base, with 13 bases lying between them. Germline values: CDR1 LGHNA, CDR2 YNFKEQ.

The chain joins TRBV9 to TRBJ2-1, with 7 bases lining up with TRBD2. The CDR3 extends over 16 amino acids. With 4 bases clipped from V and 0 bases from J, the junction kept 7 bases outside the gene matches. Germline V CDR1 and CDR2: SGDLS, YYNGEE. The CDR3 region is CASSFTLASSYNEQFF. CDR3 DNA: TGTGCCAGCAGCTTCACACTAGCGAGCTCCTACAATGAGCAGTTCTTC.

The chain has TRBV10-1 and TRBJ1-2; a possible D gene is TRBD1 (6 bases). The germline V and J ends were trimmed by 6 bases and 3 bases, with 11 bases remaining between them. In germline, CDR1 is WNHNN, CDR2 SYGVQD (reference sequence). This CDR3 contains 13 residues. The CDR3 region is CASSKDRDYGYTF. CDR3 nucleotide sequence: TGCGCCAGCAGCAAGGACAGAGACTATGGCTACACCTTC.

In its sample, this clone was seen once. Written as DNA, the CDR3 is TGCGCCAGCAGCCAAGGGTCTAGCGGGGGCCCTCGGAATGAGCAGTTCTTC. This sequence encodes CASSQGSSGGPRNEQFF. The chain is built from TRBV4-1 and TRBJ2-1, with 10 bases that match TRBD2. Germline V gives CDR1 MGHRA, CDR2 YSYEKL. V was clipped by 1 base and J by 7 bases; unmatched bases: 10. The CDR3 has 17 residues.

The rearrangement joins TRBV30 to TRBJ2-1, with TRBD2 as a possible D gene (5 bases). The CDR3 contains 13 residues. The germline V and J ends were trimmed by 3 bases and 8 bases, with 14 bases remaining between them. Germline V gives CDR1 GTSNPN, CDR2 SVGIG (reference sequence). CDR3 DNA sequence: TGTGCCTGGAGAGGTACGGCGGGCGATGAGCAGTTCTTC. It specifies CAWRGTAGDEQFF.

The rearrangement uses TRBV6-1 and TRBJ1-3, with unresolved D. With 2 bases removed from V and 7 bases from J, the gap between germline ends came to 15 bases. The CDR3 consists of 15 residues. The germline gives CDR1 MNHNS, CDR2 SASEGT. CDR3 region: CASSEIRPEVNTIYF. The DNA of the CDR3 is TGTGCCAGCAGTGAAATCCGGCCCGAGGTTAACACCATATATTTT.

The sample holds one count of this clone. This chain connects TRBV30 to TRBJ2-7; tentatively, D is TRBD2 (6 bases). Trimming took 1 base from V and 5 from J, leaving 12 bases between them. The CDR3 length is 13 residues. Looked up from germline, CDR1 is GTSNPN and CDR2 is SVGIG (reference sequence). CDR3: CAWSERAHDEQYF. The CDR3 DNA follows: TGTGCCTGGAGTGAGCGGGCCCACGACGAGCAGTACTTC.

The chain combines TRBV5-1 with TRBJ2-4; 10 nucleotides match TRBD1. This CDR3 spans 14 amino acids. Trimming at V came to 5 bases and at J to 5 bases, leaving 4 bases not matched to a gene. Germline CDR1 is SGHRS and CDR2 is YFSETQ. The CDR3 nucleotides are TGCGCCAGCAGAACCGGGACAGGGGAAAACATTCAGTACTTC. Translating gives CASRTGTGENIQYF.

This clone was picked up a small number of times. The J gene is TRBJ2-7, the V gene TRBV4-2; 10 positions agree with TRBD2. From germline, CDR1 is LGHNA and CDR2 YNFKEQ. This CDR3 has 16 residues. Unmatched junction bases numbered 6, after V lost 0 bases and J lost 4 bases. The DNA of the CDR3 is TGTGCCAGCAGCCAAGATAGGGCTAGCGGGAGATACGAGCAGTACTTC. This codes for CASSQDRASGRYEQYF.

The chain combines TRBV6-1 with TRBJ2-2, with TRBD1 matching over 7 bases. V lost 7 bases to trimming and J lost 3 bases; unmatched junction nucleotides: 5. CDR1 and CDR2 from the germline V gene are MNHNS and SASEGT. This CDR3 is built from 14 residues. The CDR3 DNA follows: TGTGCCAGCAAATGGGACAGCTACACCGGGGAGCTGTTTTTT. It encodes CASKWDSYTGELFF.

About this clone itself: The junction and the germline gene differ at one end; a read error may be behind it. The V and J genes are TRBV5-1 and TRBJ1-2; maybe TRBD1 (6 bases). The CDR3 covers 13 residues. The germline CDR1 and CDR2 sequences are SGHRS and YFSETQ. The CDR3 DNA is TGCGCCAGCAGCTTGGACAGGGCTTATGGCCACACCTTC. Residues: CASSLDRAYGHTF.